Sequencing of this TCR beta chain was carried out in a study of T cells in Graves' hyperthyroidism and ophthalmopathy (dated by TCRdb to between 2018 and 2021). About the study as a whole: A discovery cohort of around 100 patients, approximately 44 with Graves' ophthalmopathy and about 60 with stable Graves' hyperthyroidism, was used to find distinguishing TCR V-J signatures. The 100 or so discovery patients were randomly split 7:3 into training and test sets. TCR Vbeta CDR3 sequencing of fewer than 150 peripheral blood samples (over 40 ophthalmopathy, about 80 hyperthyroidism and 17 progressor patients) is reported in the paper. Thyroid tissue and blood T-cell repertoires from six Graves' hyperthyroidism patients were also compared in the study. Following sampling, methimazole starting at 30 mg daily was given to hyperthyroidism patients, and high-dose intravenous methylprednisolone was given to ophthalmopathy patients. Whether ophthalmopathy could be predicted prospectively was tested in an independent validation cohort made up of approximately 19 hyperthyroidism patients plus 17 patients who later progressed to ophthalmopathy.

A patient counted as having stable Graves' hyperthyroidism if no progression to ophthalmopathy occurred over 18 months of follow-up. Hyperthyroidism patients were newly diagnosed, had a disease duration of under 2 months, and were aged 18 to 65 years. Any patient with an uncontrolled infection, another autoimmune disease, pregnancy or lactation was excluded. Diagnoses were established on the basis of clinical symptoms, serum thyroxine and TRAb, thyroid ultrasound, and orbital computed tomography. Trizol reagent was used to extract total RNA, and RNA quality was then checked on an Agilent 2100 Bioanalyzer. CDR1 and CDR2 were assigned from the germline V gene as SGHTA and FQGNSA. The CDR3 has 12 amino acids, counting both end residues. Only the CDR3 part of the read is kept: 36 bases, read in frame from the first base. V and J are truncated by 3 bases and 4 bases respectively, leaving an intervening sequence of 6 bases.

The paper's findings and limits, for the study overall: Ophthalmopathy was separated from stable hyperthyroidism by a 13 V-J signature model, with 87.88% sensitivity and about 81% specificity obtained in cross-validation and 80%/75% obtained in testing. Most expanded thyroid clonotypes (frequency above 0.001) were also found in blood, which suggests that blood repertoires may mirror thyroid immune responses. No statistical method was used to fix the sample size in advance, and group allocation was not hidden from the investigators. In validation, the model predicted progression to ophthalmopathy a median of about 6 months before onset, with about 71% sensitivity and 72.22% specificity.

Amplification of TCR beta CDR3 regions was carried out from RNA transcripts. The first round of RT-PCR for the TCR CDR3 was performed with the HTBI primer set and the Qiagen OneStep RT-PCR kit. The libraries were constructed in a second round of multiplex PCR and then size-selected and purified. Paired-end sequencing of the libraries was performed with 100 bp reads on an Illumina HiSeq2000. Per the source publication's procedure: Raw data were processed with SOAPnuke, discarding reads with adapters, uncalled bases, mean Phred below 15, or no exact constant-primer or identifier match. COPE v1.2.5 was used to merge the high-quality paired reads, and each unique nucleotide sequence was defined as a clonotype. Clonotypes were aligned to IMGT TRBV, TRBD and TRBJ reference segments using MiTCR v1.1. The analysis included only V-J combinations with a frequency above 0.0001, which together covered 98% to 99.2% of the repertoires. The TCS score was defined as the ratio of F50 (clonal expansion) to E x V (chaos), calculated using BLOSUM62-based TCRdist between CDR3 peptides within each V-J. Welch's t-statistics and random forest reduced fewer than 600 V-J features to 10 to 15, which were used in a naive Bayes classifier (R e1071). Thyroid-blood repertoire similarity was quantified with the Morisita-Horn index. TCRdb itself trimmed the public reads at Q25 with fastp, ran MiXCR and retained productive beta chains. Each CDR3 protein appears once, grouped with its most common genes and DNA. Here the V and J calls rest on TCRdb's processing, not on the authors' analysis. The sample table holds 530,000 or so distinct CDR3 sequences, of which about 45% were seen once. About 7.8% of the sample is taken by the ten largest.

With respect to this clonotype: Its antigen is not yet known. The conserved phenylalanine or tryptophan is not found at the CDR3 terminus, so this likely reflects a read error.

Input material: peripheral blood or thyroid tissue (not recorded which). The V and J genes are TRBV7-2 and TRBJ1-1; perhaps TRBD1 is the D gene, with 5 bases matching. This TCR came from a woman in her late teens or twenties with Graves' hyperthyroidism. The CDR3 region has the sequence CASSLGVTEAFL. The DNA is TGTGCCAGCAGCTTGGGGGTCACTGAAGCTTTCCTT.